This T cell receptor (beta chain) appears in the sequencing data of a study of blood T cell repertoires in COVID-19. Overall study: Some COVID-19 samples were acute and others convalescent; all came from the United States, Italy and Spain.

This clone came up a few times. Sequencing used immunoSEQ multiplex PCR; TCRdb keeps in-frame clones, though not all of them. The repertoire has approximately 270,000 clones, around 85% of them found once; the top ten carry approximately 9.1%. With V trimmed by 5 bases and J by 2 bases, 12 bases remained unmatched. The CDR3 spans 16 residues. Germline V gives CDR1 SGHRS, CDR2 YFSETQ. The sequencing input was peripheral blood. This clonotype was obtained from a man older than 75 with acute or convalescent COVID-19. The chain employs TRBV5-1 and TRBJ1-2, with 7 bases matching TRBD1. The chain's CDR3 is CASRPIPGTENYGYTF. The CDR3 nucleotides are TGCGCCAGCAGACCCATCCCCGGGACAGAAAACTATGGCTACACCTTC.